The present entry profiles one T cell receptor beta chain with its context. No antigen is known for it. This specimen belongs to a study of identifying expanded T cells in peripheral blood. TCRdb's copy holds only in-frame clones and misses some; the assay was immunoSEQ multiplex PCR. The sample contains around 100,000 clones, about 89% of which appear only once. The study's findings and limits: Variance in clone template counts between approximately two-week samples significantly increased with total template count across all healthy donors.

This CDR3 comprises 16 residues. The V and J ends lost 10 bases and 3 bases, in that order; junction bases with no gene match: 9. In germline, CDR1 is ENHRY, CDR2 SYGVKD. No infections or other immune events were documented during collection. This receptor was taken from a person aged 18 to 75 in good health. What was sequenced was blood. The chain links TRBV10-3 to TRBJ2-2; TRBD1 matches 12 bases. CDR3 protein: CATLGTGGEDTGELFF. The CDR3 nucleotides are TGTGCCACGCTCGGGACAGGGGGCGAGGACACCGGGGAGCTGTTTTTT.